Listed here are 23 T cell receptor beta chains from one sample, sequenced in a study of blood T cell repertoires in COVID-19. Repertoires were generated with immunoSEQ multiplex PCR, while TCRdb's copy carries only in-frame clones and drops some. The table lists over 250,000 clones, more than 75% of them singletons. Sequencing was carried out using PBMCs or T cells enriched from blood (not recorded which). The origin of the receptors is a woman aged 25-40 years who had recovered from COVID-19.

This chain joins TRBV7-2 and TRBJ2-7; D not resolved. The CDR3 runs to 14 residues. The V end was cut by 8 bases, the J end by 1 base, with 15 bases between. CDR1 SGHTA and CDR2 FQGNSA come from the germline V gene. Here the CDR3 reads CASALRVSSYEQYF. The CDR3 DNA follows: TGTGCCAGCGCCTTACGGGTTTCATCCTACGAGCAGTACTTC.

The J gene is TRBJ2-2, the V gene TRBV18; 8 nucleotides align to TRBD2. CDR3 size: 16 residues. Per germline, CDR1 KGHSH and CDR2 LQKENI. The ends lost 0 bases at V and 4 bases at J; junction bases unmatched: 4. The CDR3 sequence is CASSPPQRGLTGELFF. As DNA, the CDR3 is TGTGCCAGCTCACCACCCCAGCGGGGGCTCACCGGGGAGCTGTTTTTT.

CDR3 loop: CASSLSGDSTF. CDR3 coding DNA: TGTGCCAGCAGCTTAAGCGGGGACTCTACCTTC. The chain recombines TRBV5-6 with TRBJ1-2; maybe TRBD1 (5 bases). The germline CDR1 and CDR2 sequences are SGHDT and YYEEEE. This CDR3 comprises 11 residues. V lost 2 bases to trimming and J lost 14 bases, with 13 bases between them.

The chain combines TRBV18 with TRBJ1-3; 8 bases align to TRBD1. With V trimmed by 6 bases and J by 2 bases, 15 bases remained unmatched. CDR3 length equals 18 residues. Germline V CDR1 and CDR2: KGHSH, LQKENI. The CDR3 DNA reads as TGTGCCAGCTCCGCCATACCGGGACAGGTCGGTGCTGGAAACACCATATATTTT. This translates into CASSAIPGQVGAGNTIYF. Full variable domain (outside the CDR3, taken from reference TRBV18 and TRBJ1-3): NAGVMQNPRHLVRRRGQEARLRCSPMKGHSHVYWYRQLPEEGLKFMVYLQKENIIDESGMPKERFSAEFPKEGPSILRIQQVVRGDSAAYFCASSAIPGQVGAGNTIYFGEGSWLTVV.

The chain is built from TRBV30 and TRBJ2-7; TRBD2 agrees at 11 bases. The CDR3 runs to 15 residues. J gave up 8 bases and V 4 bases, and 13 bases lay outside the gene matches. CDR1 and CDR2 (germline): GTSNPN, SVGIG (reference sequence). As DNA, the CDR3 is TGTGCCTGGAACCCACGTCTAGCGGGGGGAAGTAAGCAGTACTTC. Translating gives CAWNPRLAGGSKQYF. The full variable domain, rest sourced from reference TRBV30 and TRBJ2-7, is SQTIHQWPATLVQPVGSPLSLECTVEGTSNPNLYWYRQAAGRGLQLLFYSVGIGQISSEVPQNLSASRPQDRQFILSSKKLLLSDSGFYLCAWNPRLAGGSKQYFGPGTRLTVT.

The chain couples TRBV18 to TRBJ1-1; D remains ambiguous. Trimming removed 2 bases from V and 0 bases from J, with 10 bases in between. The CDR3 sequence is 15 residues long. From germline, CDR1 is KGHSH and CDR2 LQKENI. The CDR3 DNA reads TGTGCCAGCTCACCAAACCTGGGAGTGAACACTGAAGCTTTCTTT. Protein product: CASSPNLGVNTEAFF.

The V and J genes are TRBV11-2 and TRBJ1-1; a possible D gene is TRBD1 (6 bases). There are 14 residues in the CDR3. Germline CDR1 is SGHAT and CDR2 is FQNNGV. V was clipped by 0 bases and J by 6 bases, with 11 bases between them. CDR3 DNA sequence: TGTGCCAGCAGCTTAGATACCCAGGGGTCTGAAGCTTTCTTT. Protein: CASSLDTQGSEAFF.

This rearrangement joins TRBV11-2 to TRBJ1-5; perhaps TRBD1 as D (5 bases). V was trimmed by 1 base and J by 6 bases, leaving 16 bases between them. CDR1 is SGHAT, CDR2 FQNNGV, per germline. This CDR3 spans 16 amino acids. CDR3 loop: CASSLGGNLGGQPQHF. CDR3 coding DNA: TGTGCCAGCAGCTTAGGGGGTAATCTGGGGGGTCAGCCCCAGCATTTT.

The chain is built from TRBV5-4 and TRBJ2-1; D is undetermined. From germline, CDR1 is SGHNT and CDR2 YYREEE (reference sequence). This CDR3 is built from 13 residues. V lost 4 bases to trimming and J lost 5 bases, with 10 bases between them. CDR3 loop: CASSPERNNEQFF. The CDR3 DNA follows: TGTGCCAGCAGCCCCGAGCGAAACAATGAGCAGTTCTTC.

CDR3 coding DNA: TGTGCCAGCATAGCGGCAGTAGCCTCCTACGAGCAGTACTTC. Its protein product is CASIAAVASYEQYF. The chain carries TRBV2 and TRBJ2-7, with a weak D call TRBD2 (6 bases). Deletions cut 7 bases from V and 0 bases from J, with 13 bases between. Germline V gene data show CDR1 as SNHLY and CDR2 as FYNNEI. CDR3 size: 14 residues.

The chain recombines TRBV7-9 with TRBJ2-1, with 7 bases aligning to TRBD2. CDR1 is SEHNR and CDR2 is FQNEAQ in the germline V gene (reference sequence). The CDR3 totals 13 residues. With 7 bases clipped from V and 4 bases from J, the junction kept 4 bases outside the gene matches. The CDR3: CASIRAGYNEQFF. The DNA for the CDR3 is TGTGCCAGCATTCGAGCGGGGTACAATGAGCAGTTCTTC. Looking up the rest from reference TRBV7-9 and TRBJ2-1 gives the full variable domain: DTGVSQNPRHKITKRGQNVTFRCDPISEHNRLYWYRQTLGQGPEFLTYFQNEAQLEKSRLLSDRFSAERPKGSFSTLEIQRTEQGDSAMYLCASIRAGYNEQFFGPGTRLTVL.

This chain connects TRBV6-5 to TRBJ2-7; the match to TRBD1 covers 9 bases. The CDR3 is 14 residues long. After removal of 8 bases from V and 5 bases from J, the junction contained 10 bases not matched to a gene. Germline-derived CDR1 and CDR2 are MNHEY and SVGAGI. The CDR3 loop reads CASAIQGAWNEQYF. Here the CDR3 DNA reads TGTGCCAGCGCCATACAGGGGGCTTGGAACGAGCAGTACTTC.

The chain has TRBV13 and TRBJ2-1; 11 nucleotides align to TRBD2. Per the germline V gene, CDR1 is PRHDT and CDR2 is FYEKMQ (reference sequence). The CDR3 has 20 amino acids. Trimming removed 0 bases from V and 0 bases from J; junction bases left unmatched: 10. The CDR3 sequence: CASSLGFGSGGALSYNEQFF. The DNA for the CDR3 is TGTGCCAGCAGCTTAGGCTTTGGTAGCGGGGGGGCCCTCTCCTACAATGAGCAGTTCTTC. Full variable domain (missing parts from reference TRBV13 and TRBJ2-1): AAGVIQSPRHLIKEKRETATLKCYPIPRHDTVYWYQQGPGQDPQFLISFYEKMQSDKGSIPDRFSAQQFSDYHSELNMSSLELGDSALYFCASSLGFGSGGALSYNEQFFGPGTRLTVL.

In its sample, this clone was seen a few times. The chain has TRBV19 and TRBJ2-7; 8 bases match TRBD1. The CDR3 is made up of 12 amino acids. From germline, CDR1 is LNHDA and CDR2 SQIVND (reference sequence). The V and J ends lost 8 bases and 2 bases, in that order; junction bases with no gene match: 2. The chain's CDR3 is CASWTGPYEQYF. For the CDR3, the DNA is TGTGCCAGTTGGACAGGGCCCTACGAGCAGTACTTC. Filled out from reference TRBV19 and TRBJ2-7, the complete variable domain reads DGGITQSPKYLFRKEGQNVTLSCEQNLNHDAMYWYRQDPGQGLRLIYYSQIVNDFQKGDIAEGYSVSREKKESFPLTVTSAQKNPTAFYLCASWTGPYEQYFGPGTRLTVT.

The V call is TRBV5-1, the J call TRBJ2-2, with D perhaps TRBD2 (5 bases). Germline V gives CDR1 SGHRS, CDR2 YFSETQ. The ends were cut back, 0 bases at V and 2 bases at J, with 11 bases in the middle. There are 16 residues in the CDR3. This CDR3 reads CASSLAGGVNTGELFF. As DNA, the CDR3 is TGCGCCAGCAGCTTGGCTGGAGGCGTTAACACCGGGGAGCTGTTTTTT.

In DNA, the CDR3 is TGTGCCAGCAGCGTAGGGGGGACAGGGGAACAGCCCCAGCATTTT. This sequence encodes CASSVGGTGEQPQHF. The chain recombines TRBV9 with TRBJ1-5; 10 nucleotides align to TRBD1. Germline CDR1 and CDR2: SGDLS and YYNGEE. With 0 bases clipped from V and 7 bases from J, the junction kept 4 bases outside the gene matches. The CDR3 extends over 15 amino acids.

V usage is TRBV28 and J usage is TRBJ1-2; possible D gene TRBD1, 5 bases. Trimming stripped 7 bases from V and 5 bases from J, with 17 bases between. Germline V gene lookup returns CDR1 MDHEN and CDR2 SYDVKM. The length of the CDR3 is 14 residues. The CDR3: CASTLRGEGYGYTF. The CDR3 DNA is TGTGCCAGCACCCTGCGTGGGGAGGGGTATGGCTACACCTTC.

Only one count was recorded for this clone. The CDR3 sequence is CASTNRGPLEQYF. The CDR3 DNA is TGTGCCAGCACTAACAGGGGCCCTCTCGAGCAGTACTTC. V usage is TRBV28 and J usage is TRBJ2-7, with 7 positions matching TRBD1. CDR3 length: 13 residues. V trimming: 7 bases; J trimming: 6 bases; junction bases outside the gene matches: 9. Per germline, CDR1 MDHEN and CDR2 SYDVKM. Full variable domain (outside the CDR3, taken from reference TRBV28 and TRBJ2-7): DVKVTQSSRYLVKRTGEKVFLECVQDMDHENMFWYRQDPGLGLRLIYFSYDVKMKEKGDIPEGYSVSREKKERFSLILESASTNQTSMYLCASTNRGPLEQYFGPGTRLTVT.

The chain carries TRBV5-1 and TRBJ1-1; 7 nucleotides align to TRBD1. The germline CDR1 and CDR2 sequences are SGHRS and YFSETQ. This CDR3 spans 14 amino acids. The J segment lost 2 bases and the V segment lost 7 bases, leaving 8 bases of the junction unmatched. In DNA form, the CDR3 reads TGCGCCAGCTTCCGAAACAGGGGTAACACTGAAGCTTTCTTT. Residues: CASFRNRGNTEAFF.

The chain combines TRBV4-1 with TRBJ1-2, with 9 nucleotides matching TRBD1. Losses at the gene ends were 2 bases for V and 8 bases for J; bases not matched to a gene: 9. This CDR3 is built from 15 residues. CDR1 MGHRA and CDR2 YSYEKL come from the germline V gene. CDR3 sequence reads: CASSQQYRTGEGYTF. Here the CDR3 DNA reads TGCGCCAGCAGCCAACAGTACCGGACAGGGGAAGGCTACACCTTC.

This chain links TRBV14 with TRBJ1-2; tentative D call: TRBD1 (5 bases). There are 15 residues in the CDR3. Per the germline V gene, CDR1 is SGHDN and CDR2 is FVKESK. Trimming took off 4 bases at V and 7 bases at J, with 19 bases between the two ends. The chain's CDR3 is CASSLVGAATSGYTF. The CDR3 nucleotides are TGTGCCAGCAGCCTTGTAGGGGCCGCCACCAGTGGCTACACCTTC.

The V gene is TRBV28, the J gene TRBJ1-2; D not resolved. This CDR3 has 13 residues. Per the germline V gene, CDR1 is MDHEN and CDR2 is SYDVKM. Trimming took 7 bases from V and 4 from J, leaving 13 bases between them. The CDR3 DNA follows: TGTGCCAGCACTTCCCCTCCCCGCTATGGCTACACCTTC. Translation gives CASTSPPRYGYTF.

The chain combines TRBV7-2 with TRBJ1-3, with 7 bases that match TRBD1. The ends lost 4 bases at V and 2 bases at J; junction bases unmatched: 8. The CDR3 runs to 16 residues. Germline-derived CDR1 and CDR2 are SGHTA and FQGNSA. Here the CDR3 reads CASSSANRGPGNTIYF. The CDR3 coding sequence is TGTGCCAGCAGCTCCGCGAACAGGGGACCTGGAAACACCATATATTTT.